This T cell receptor (beta chain) emerged from a study of tissue T cells after allogeneic stem cell transplantation. Study conclusions and caveats: TCR repertoires tracked anatomic similarity, regardless of disease or transplant status. In patients and mice, blood and spleen missed much of tissue repertoire. Alloreactivity or antigen specificity of tissue TCRs was not determined; some clones might be host cells.

On this clone: Antigen specificity is unknown. Genes here carry mouse names. The read ends 1 residue early relative to the CDR3; the germline J gene fills the gap.

TCRbeta CDR3 was sequenced at survey depth with template counts. Only in-frame clones appear in the TCRdb table, and some are missing; sequencing was by immunoSEQ multiplex PCR. The data contain around 6,000 clones, over 40% of them singletons. The time point is: mouse harvest day 7 after allogeneic transplant. Tail vein injection delivered 10^7 T-cell-depleted bone marrow cells and 10^6 splenic CD5+ T cells. J gave up 0 bases and V 1 base, and 1 base lay outside the gene matches. The CDR3 has 15 residues. CDR1 SGHSN and CDR2 HYEKVE come from the germline V gene. The receptor was isolated from a female BALB/c mouse given C57BL/6 T cells with graft-versus-host disease after an allogeneic hematopoietic cell transplant. The sample consisted of skin. The J gene is TRBJ2-4, the V gene TRBV12-1; 9 bases align to TRBD2. CDR3 DNA, as far as it was read: TGTGCCAGCTCTCTGGGACTGGGTAGTCAAAACACCTTGTAC. Encoded protein: CASSLGLGSQNTLY. Given in full, the CDR3 is CASSLGLGSQNTLYF.